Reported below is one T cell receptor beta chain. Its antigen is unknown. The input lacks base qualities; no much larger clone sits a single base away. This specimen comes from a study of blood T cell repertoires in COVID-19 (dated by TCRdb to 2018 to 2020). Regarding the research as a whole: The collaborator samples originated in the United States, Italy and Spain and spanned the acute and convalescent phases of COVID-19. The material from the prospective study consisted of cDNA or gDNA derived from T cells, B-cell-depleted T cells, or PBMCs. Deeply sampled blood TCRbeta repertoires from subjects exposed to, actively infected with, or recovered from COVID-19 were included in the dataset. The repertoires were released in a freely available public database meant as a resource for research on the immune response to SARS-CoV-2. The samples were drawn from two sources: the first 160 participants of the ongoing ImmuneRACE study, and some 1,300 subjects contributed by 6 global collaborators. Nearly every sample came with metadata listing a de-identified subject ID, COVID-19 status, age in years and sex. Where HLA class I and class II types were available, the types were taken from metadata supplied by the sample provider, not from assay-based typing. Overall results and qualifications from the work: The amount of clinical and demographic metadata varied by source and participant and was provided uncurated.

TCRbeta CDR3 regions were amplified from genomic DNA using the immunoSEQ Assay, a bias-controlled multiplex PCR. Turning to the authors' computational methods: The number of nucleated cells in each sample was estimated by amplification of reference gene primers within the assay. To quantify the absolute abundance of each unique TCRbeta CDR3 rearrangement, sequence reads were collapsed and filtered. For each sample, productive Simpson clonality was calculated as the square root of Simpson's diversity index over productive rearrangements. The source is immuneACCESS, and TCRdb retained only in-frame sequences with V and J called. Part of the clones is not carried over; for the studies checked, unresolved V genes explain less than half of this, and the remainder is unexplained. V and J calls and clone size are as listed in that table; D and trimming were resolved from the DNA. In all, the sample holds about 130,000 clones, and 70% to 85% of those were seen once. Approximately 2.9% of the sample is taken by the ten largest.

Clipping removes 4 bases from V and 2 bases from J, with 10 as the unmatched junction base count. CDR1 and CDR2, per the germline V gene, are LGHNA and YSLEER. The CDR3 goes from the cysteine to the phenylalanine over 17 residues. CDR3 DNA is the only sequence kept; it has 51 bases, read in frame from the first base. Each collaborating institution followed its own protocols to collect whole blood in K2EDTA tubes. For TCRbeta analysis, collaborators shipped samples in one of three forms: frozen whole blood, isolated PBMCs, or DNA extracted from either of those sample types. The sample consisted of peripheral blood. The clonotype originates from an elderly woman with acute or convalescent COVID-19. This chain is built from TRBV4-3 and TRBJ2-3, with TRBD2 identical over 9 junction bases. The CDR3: CASSLGSGGYPTDTQYF. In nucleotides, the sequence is TGCGCCAGCAGCCTTGGTAGCGGGGGATACCCCACAGATACGCAGTATTTT.